This TCR beta chain was observed in a study of OX40 agonist ivuxolimab in advanced cancers. TCRdb's copy holds only in-frame clones and misses some; the assay was immunoSEQ multiplex PCR. The table includes 50,000 to 75,000 clones, approximately 90% detected once. Blood samples were obtained at baseline, cycle 4 day 1, and cycle 7 day 1. Findings and limits, study-wide: Specificity for antigen went undetermined in the expanded peripheral T cells.

In this sample, this clone turned up a few times. Antigen: not known. Sequenced here: CD4+ or CD8+ T cells sorted from blood, sampled in a trial of the OX40 agonist ivuxolimab. This TCR was sampled from an adult with an advanced solid tumor such as melanoma, head and neck, liver or kidney cancer.

The CDR3 spells CASLPGQASYEQYF. Written as DNA, the CDR3 is TGTGCCAGCCTTCCGGGACAGGCCTCCTACGAGCAGTACTTC. J is TRBJ2-7 and V is TRBV21-1; the DNA was not used to check the table's D call, TRBD1. TRBV21-1 is designated a pseudogene. This CDR3 region has 14 residues.